The next 20 T cell receptor beta chains were all read from a single sample in a study of graft-versus-host responses after intestinal transplantation. TCRdb's table, derived via immunoSEQ multiplex PCR, lists solely in-frame clones and lacks some. The sample contains about 120,000 clones, 85% to 95% of which appear only once. Their recognized antigens are unknown. The material sequenced was unstimulated CD4+ T cells sorted from spleen or lymph node cells, taken before intestinal transplant. The origin of the receptors is a human donor who received an intestinal transplant.

J is TRBJ1-2 and V is TRBV29-1, with a possible D match to TRBD1 (6 bases). Trimming left V 5 bases short and J 8 bases short, with 18 bases between. Germline V gene data show CDR1 as SQVTM and CDR2 as ANQGSEA. The CDR3 extends over 13 amino acids. The CDR3 protein is CSVNGGAAAGYTF. The DNA of the CDR3 is TGCAGCGTTAACGGGGGGGCTGCGGCCGGCTACACCTTC.

This clone has a single count. The chain has TRBV27 and TRBJ1-4; tentatively, D is TRBD1 (5 bases). Trimming left V 9 bases short and J 11 bases short, with 16 bases between. The CDR3 has 12 residues. CDR1 is MNHEY and CDR2 is SMNVEV in the germline V gene (reference sequence). Here the CDR3 reads CASGGTGSKLFF. CDR3 DNA: TGTGCCAGTGGGGGAACGGGGAGTAAACTGTTTTTT.

The sample holds one count of this clone. The chain uses TRBV5-1 and TRBJ2-5; D not resolved. The CDR3 is 11 residues long. Trimming removed 4 bases from V and 6 bases from J, with 7 bases in between. Per the germline V gene, CDR1 is SGHRS and CDR2 is YFSETQ. The CDR3 sequence is CASSLEKTQYF. CDR3 bases: TGCGCCAGCAGCCTTGAAAAGACCCAGTACTTC.

With respect to this clone: An end of the junction does not agree with germline; a read error may underlie this. V usage is TRBV19 and J usage is TRBJ2-1; 8 nucleotides agree with TRBD2. The CDR3 extends over 15 amino acids. The germline gives CDR1 LNHDA, CDR2 SQIVND (reference sequence). CDR3 nucleotides: TGTGCCAGCAGTATAGAGCGGGGGCACTACAATGAGCAGTTCTTC. Translation gives CASSIERGHYNEQFF.

The gene calls are TRBV10-2 and TRBJ2-1; a weak D match, TRBD2 (6 bases). V was trimmed by 7 bases and J by 7 bases, leaving 23 bases between them. From germline, CDR1 is WSHSY and CDR2 SAAADI. CDR3 length: 16 amino acids. CDR3 sequence: CASIERTNYPRNEQFF. In DNA form, the CDR3 reads TGCGCCAGCATAGAACGGACTAACTATCCTCGGAATGAGCAGTTCTTC.

This clone was recorded only once. V usage is TRBV7-3 and J usage is TRBJ2-3; TRBD1 is a possible D gene (6 bases). Germline CDR1 is SGHTA and CDR2 is FQGTGA. Trimming left V 3 bases short and J 2 bases short, with 15 bases between. CDR3 length: 16 residues. CDR3 in amino acids: CASSFGQSPFTDTQYF. CDR3 bases: TGTGCCAGCAGCTTTGGACAGTCGCCCTTCACAGATACGCAGTATTTT.

The gene calls are TRBV2 and TRBJ1-4; D possibly corresponds to TRBD1 (5 bases). The CDR3 is 14 amino acids. V was shortened by 8 bases and J by 3 bases, with 13 bases between the two germline ends. Germline V gene sequence: CDR1 SNHLY, CDR2 FYNNEI. Here the CDR3 DNA reads TGTGCCAGCCGCGGGGGGGGAGCTAATGAAAAACTGTTTTTT. Translated: CASRGGGANEKLFF.

V and J are TRBV5-1 and TRBJ1-5, with a tentative D call TRBD1 (5 bases). Trimming took off 4 bases at V and 5 bases at J, with 10 bases between the two ends. CDR1 is SGHRS and CDR2 is YFSETQ in the germline V gene. CDR3 length: 13 residues. In nucleotides, the CDR3 is TGCGCCAGCAGCGGGGGAAAGGATCAGCCCCAGCATTTT. Protein product: CASSGGKDQPQHF. Full variable domain (remainder filled in from reference TRBV5-1 and TRBJ1-5): KAGVTQTPRYLIKTRGQQVTLSCSPISGHRSVSWYQQTPGQGLQFLFEYFSETQRNKGNFPGRFSGRQFSNSRSEMNVSTLELGDSALYLCASSGGKDQPQHFGDGTRLSIL.

The chain carries TRBV18 and TRBJ2-5, with 7 bases fitting TRBD2. The V gene end was trimmed by 0 bases and the J gene end by 5 bases; junction bases not matched to a gene: 18. The CDR3 consists of 19 residues. The germline CDR1 and CDR2 sequences are KGHSH and LQKENI. The CDR3 region is CASSPPRAKLAGVWETQYF. For the CDR3, the DNA is TGTGCCAGCTCACCACCCAGGGCTAAACTGGCGGGAGTATGGGAGACCCAGTACTTC.

The chain employs TRBV5-1 and TRBJ1-4; 9 positions agree with TRBD1. Germline CDR1 reads SGHRS; CDR2 reads YFSETQ. Losses at the gene ends were 1 base for V and 8 bases for J; bases not matched to a gene: 6. The CDR3 sequence is 15 residues long. CDR3 sequence: CASSLTRTGEEKLFF. CDR3 nucleotides: TGCGCCAGCAGCTTGACCCGGACAGGGGAGGAAAAACTGTTTTTT.

This clone was counted once. V usage is TRBV6-1 and J usage is TRBJ2-1, with TRBD2 matching over 13 bases. The germline V gene has CDR1 MNHNS and CDR2 SASEGT. V lost 2 bases and J lost 0; bases outside the gene matches: 7. The CDR3 has 19 residues. The CDR3 loop reads CASSELGTSGISSYNEQFF. The CDR3 DNA reads TGTGCCAGCAGTGAACTTGGGACTAGCGGGATTAGCTCCTACAATGAGCAGTTCTTC.

In the case of this clone: In the same sample, other DNA sequences code for this CDR3. This chain uses TRBV18 with TRBJ1-2; 8 bases fit TRBD1. The length of the CDR3 is 13 residues. Germline trimming cut 3 bases from V and 3 bases from J; bases unmatched to any gene: 0. Germline V lookup: CDR1 KGHSH, CDR2 LQKENI. In nucleotides, the CDR3 is TGTGCCAGCTCACCGGACAGGGACTATGGCTACACCTTC. This gives the protein CASSPDRDYGYTF.

This rearrangement joins TRBV7-9 to TRBJ2-3; D not certain. The CDR3 is made up of 13 amino acids. Between the trimmed V and J ends, which lost 0 bases and 2 bases, there was a span of 3 bases. Germline assignment: CDR1 SEHNR and CDR2 FQNEAQ (reference sequence). This chain's CDR3 is CASSLAPTDTQYF. CDR3 bases: TGTGCCAGCAGCTTAGCACCCACAGATACGCAGTATTTT. Filled out from reference TRBV7-9 and TRBJ2-3, the complete variable domain reads DTGVSQNPRHKITKRGQNVTFRCDPISEHNRLYWYRQTLGQGPEFLTYFQNEAQLEKSRLLSDRFSAERPKGSFSTLEIQRTEQGDSAMYLCASSLAPTDTQYFGPGTRLTVL.

This sequence joins TRBV30 and TRBJ1-5; D unresolved. V shed 3 bases and J shed 1 base, with 16 bases lying between them. This CDR3 comprises 16 residues. Looked up from germline, CDR1 is GTSNPN and CDR2 is SVGIG (reference sequence). CDR3 DNA: TGTGCCTGGAGCCCACTCAACAGAGGGAGCAATCAGCCCCAGCATTTT. Encoded protein: CAWSPLNRGSNQPQHF.

This clone was seen a single time. The V and J genes are TRBV18 and TRBJ1-6, with D perhaps TRBD1 (6 bases). Trimming left V 3 bases short and J 8 bases short, with 17 bases between. CDR1 is KGHSH and CDR2 is LQKENI in the germline V gene. There are 16 residues in the CDR3. The CDR3: CASSPSQGRGHSPLHF. The DNA for the CDR3 is TGTGCCAGCTCACCTTCACAGGGACGAGGCCATTCACCCCTCCACTTT.

The gene calls are TRBV5-1 and TRBJ2-7; D perhaps matches TRBD1 (6 bases). The V end lost 4 bases, the J end lost 4 bases, and 18 bases lay between the germline ends. The CDR3 has 15 residues. The germline gives CDR1 SGHRS, CDR2 YFSETQ. The CDR3 is CASSPAWDGTYEQYF. DNA for the CDR3: TGCGCCAGCAGCCCCGCTTGGGACGGGACATACGAGCAGTACTTC.

The CDR3 DNA is TGTGCCAGCAGCAAAAAGACAGGGCCGAACACTGAAGCTTTCTTT. As protein: CASSKKTGPNTEAFF. The chain uses TRBV21-1 and TRBJ1-1; TRBD1, as called in the table, went unchecked against the DNA. TRBV21-1 represents a pseudogene. This CDR3 contains 15 residues.

This clone was detected only once. The chain is built from TRBV7-6 and TRBJ2-5; tentatively, D is TRBD1 or TRBD2 (6 bases each). In germline, CDR1 is SGHVS, CDR2 FNYEAQ. The CDR3 spans 14 residues. Trimming took 5 bases from V and 4 from J, leaving 14 bases between them. CDR3 loop: CASSTYGGGETQYF. The CDR3 coding sequence is TGTGCCAGCAGCACGTACGGGGGCGGAGAGACCCAGTACTTC. Based on the CDR3 plus reference TRBV7-6 and TRBJ2-5, the full variable domain is GAGVSQSPRYKVTKRGQDVALRCDPISGHVSLYWYRQALGQGPEFLTYFNYEAQQDKSGLPNDRFSAERPEGSISTLTIQRTEQRDSAMYRCASSTYGGGETQYFGPGTRLLVL.

The chain uses TRBV2 and TRBJ2-3, with 7 bases aligning to TRBD2. The V gene end was trimmed by 8 bases and the J gene end by 7 bases; junction bases not matched to a gene: 12. The CDR3 runs 14 residues. Germline-derived CDR1 and CDR2 are SNHLY and FYNNEI. The CDR3 sequence is CASSGLGGTHTQYF. DNA for the CDR3: TGTGCCAGCTCAGGACTAGGAGGTACACATACGCAGTATTTT.

In this sample, this clone turned up once. This chain connects TRBV6-1 to TRBJ2-7; 9 bases line up with TRBD2. Germline V CDR1 and CDR2: MNHNS, SASEGT. The length of the CDR3 is 13 residues. Germline trimming cut 7 bases from V and 5 bases from J; bases unmatched to any gene: 6. The CDR3, as DNA: TGTGCCAGCATAGCGGGAGCCGAAGACGAGCAGTACTTC. This gives the protein CASIAGAEDEQYF.